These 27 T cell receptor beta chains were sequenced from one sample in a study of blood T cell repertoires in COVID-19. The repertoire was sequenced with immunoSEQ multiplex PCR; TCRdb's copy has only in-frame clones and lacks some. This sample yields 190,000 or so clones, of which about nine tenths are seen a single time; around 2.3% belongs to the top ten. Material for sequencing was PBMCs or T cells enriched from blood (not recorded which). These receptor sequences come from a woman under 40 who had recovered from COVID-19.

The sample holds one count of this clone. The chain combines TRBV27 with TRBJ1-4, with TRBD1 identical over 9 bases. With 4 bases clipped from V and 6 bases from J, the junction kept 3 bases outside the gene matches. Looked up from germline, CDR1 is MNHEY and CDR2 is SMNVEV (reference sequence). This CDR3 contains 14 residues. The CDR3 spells CASSSDRGDEKLFF. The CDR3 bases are TGTGCCAGCAGTTCAGACAGGGGGGATGAAAAACTGTTTTTT.

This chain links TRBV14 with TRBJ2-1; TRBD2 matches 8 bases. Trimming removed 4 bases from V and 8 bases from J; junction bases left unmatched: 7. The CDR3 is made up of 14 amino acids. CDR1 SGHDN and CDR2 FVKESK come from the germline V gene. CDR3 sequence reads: CASSLDLAGHEQFF. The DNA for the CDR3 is TGTGCCAGCAGCCTAGACTTAGCGGGACATGAGCAGTTCTTC. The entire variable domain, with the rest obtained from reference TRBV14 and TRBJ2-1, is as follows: EAGVTQFPSHSVIEKGQTVTLRCDPISGHDNLYWYRRVMGKEIKFLLHFVKESKQDESGMPNNRFLAERTGGTYSTLKVQPAELEDSGVYFCASSLDLAGHEQFFGPGTRLTVL.

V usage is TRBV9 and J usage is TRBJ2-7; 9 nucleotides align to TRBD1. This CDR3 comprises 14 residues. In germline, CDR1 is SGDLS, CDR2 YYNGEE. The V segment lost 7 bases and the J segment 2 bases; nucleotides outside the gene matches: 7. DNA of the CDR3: TGTGCCAGCGCTACGGGACAGGGACCCTACGAGCAGTACTTC. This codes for CASATGQGPYEQYF.

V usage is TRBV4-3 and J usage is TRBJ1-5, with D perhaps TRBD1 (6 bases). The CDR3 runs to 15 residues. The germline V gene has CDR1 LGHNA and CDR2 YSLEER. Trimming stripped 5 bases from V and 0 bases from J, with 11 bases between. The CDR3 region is CASSDRLYSNQPQHF. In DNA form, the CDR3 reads TGCGCCAGCAGCGACAGGTTATATAGCAATCAGCCCCAGCATTTT.

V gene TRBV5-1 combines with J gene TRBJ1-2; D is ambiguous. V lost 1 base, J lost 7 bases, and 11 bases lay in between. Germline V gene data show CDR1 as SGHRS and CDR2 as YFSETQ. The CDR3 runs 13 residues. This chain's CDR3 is CASSLFVGSGYTF. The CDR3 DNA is TGCGCCAGCAGCTTGTTCGTGGGCTCTGGCTACACCTTC.

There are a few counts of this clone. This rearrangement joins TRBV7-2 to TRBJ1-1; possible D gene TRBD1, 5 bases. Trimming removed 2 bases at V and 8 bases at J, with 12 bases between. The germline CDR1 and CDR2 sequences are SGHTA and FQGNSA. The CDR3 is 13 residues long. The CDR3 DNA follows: TGTGCCAGCAGCTTAATCGCGGGGGGAGAAGCTTTCTTT. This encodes CASSLIAGGEAFF.

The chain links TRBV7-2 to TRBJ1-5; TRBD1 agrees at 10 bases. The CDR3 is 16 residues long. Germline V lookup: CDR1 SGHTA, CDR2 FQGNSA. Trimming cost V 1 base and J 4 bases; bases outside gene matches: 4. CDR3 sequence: CASSLGDRGVNQPQHF. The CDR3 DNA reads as TGTGCCAGCAGCTTAGGGGACAGGGGAGTAAATCAGCCCCAGCATTTT.

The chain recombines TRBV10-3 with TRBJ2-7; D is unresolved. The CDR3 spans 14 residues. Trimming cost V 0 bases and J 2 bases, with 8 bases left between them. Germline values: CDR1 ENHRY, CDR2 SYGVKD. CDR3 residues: CAISESLAPYEQYF. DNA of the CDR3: TGTGCCATCAGTGAGTCCCTGGCCCCCTACGAGCAGTACTTC.

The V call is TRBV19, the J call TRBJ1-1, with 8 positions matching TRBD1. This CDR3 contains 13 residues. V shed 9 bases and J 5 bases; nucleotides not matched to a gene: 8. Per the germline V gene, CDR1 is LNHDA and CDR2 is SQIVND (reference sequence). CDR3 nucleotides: TGTGCCAGCATTGGACAGGGATTTACTGAAGCTTTCTTT. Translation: CASIGQGFTEAFF.

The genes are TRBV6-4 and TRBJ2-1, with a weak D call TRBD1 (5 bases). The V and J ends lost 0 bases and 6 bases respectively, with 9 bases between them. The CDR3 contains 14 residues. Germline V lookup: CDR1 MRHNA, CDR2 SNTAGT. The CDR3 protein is CASSDSQEGNEQFF. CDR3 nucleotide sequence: TGTGCCAGCAGTGACTCACAGGAAGGCAATGAGCAGTTCTTC.

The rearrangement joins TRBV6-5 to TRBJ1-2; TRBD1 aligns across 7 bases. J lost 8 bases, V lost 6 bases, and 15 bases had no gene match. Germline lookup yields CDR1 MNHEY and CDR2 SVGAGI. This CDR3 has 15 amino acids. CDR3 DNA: TGTGCCAGCAGGCCAAACAGGGGAGGTGTAATCGGCTACACCTTC. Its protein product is CASRPNRGGVIGYTF.

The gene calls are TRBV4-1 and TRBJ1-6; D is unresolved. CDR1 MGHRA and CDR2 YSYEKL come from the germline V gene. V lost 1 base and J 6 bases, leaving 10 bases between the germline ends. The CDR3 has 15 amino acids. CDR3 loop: CASSQVPGGNSPLHF. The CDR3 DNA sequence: TGCGCCAGCAGCCAAGTGCCGGGAGGTAATTCACCCCTCCACTTT.

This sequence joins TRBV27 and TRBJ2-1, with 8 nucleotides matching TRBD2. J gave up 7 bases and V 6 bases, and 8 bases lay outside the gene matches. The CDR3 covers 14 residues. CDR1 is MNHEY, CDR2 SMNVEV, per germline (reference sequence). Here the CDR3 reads CASSLSGSQNEQFF. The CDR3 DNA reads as TGTGCCAGCAGCCTAAGCGGGAGTCAGAATGAGCAGTTCTTC.

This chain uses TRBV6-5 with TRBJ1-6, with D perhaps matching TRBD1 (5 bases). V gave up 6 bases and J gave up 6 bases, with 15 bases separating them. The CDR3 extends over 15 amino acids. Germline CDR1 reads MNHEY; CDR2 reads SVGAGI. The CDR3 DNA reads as TGTGCCAGCAGCACCGGGGGGGTGGGTAATTCACCCCTCCACTTT. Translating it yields CASSTGGVGNSPLHF.

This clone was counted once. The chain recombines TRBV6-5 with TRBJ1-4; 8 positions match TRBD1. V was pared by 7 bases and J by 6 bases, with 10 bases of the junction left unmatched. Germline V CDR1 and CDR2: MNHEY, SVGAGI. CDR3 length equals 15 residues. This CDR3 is CASTHGAGGDEKLFF. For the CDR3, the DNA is TGTGCCAGCACCCACGGGGCAGGGGGCGATGAAAAACTGTTTTTT.

CDR3 bases: TGTGCCAGCAGCTACAGCGGAGGCTCTGGAAACACCATATATTTT. Amino acid sequence: CASSYSGGSGNTIYF. The chain couples TRBV7-9 to TRBJ1-3; the D is unclear. CDR3 size: 15 residues. V was trimmed by 4 bases and J by 0 bases, leaving 10 bases between them. Looked up from germline, CDR1 is SEHNR and CDR2 is FQNEAQ (reference sequence). Variable domain in full (rest from reference TRBV7-9 and TRBJ1-3): DTGVSQNPRHKITKRGQNVTFRCDPISEHNRLYWYRQTLGQGPEFLTYFQNEAQLEKSRLLSDRFSAERPKGSFSTLEIQRTEQGDSAMYLCASSYSGGSGNTIYFGEGSWLTVV.

The CDR3 region has the DNA TGCGCCAGCAGCTTGGCGACAGGGGTTGGCTACACCTTC. Translated, it gives CASSLATGVGYTF. The rearrangement links TRBV5-1 to TRBJ1-2; 8 bases match TRBD1. V lost 0 bases to trimming and J lost 7 bases; unmatched junction nucleotides: 2. Per germline, CDR1 SGHRS and CDR2 YFSETQ. The CDR3 is 13 residues long.

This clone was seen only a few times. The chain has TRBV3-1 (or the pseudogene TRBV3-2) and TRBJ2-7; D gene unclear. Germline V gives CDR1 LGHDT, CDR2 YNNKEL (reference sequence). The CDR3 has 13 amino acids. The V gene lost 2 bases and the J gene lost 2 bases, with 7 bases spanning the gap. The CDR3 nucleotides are TGTGCCAGCAGCCAAAGACTCGCCTACGAGCAGTACTTC. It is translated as CASSQRLAYEQYF.

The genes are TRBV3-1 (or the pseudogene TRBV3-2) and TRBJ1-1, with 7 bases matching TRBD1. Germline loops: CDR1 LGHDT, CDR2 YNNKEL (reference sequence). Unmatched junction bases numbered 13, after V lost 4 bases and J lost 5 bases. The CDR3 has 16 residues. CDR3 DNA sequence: TGTGCCAGCAGCCCATTAGAAGGGACAGCGCAAACTGAAGCTTTCTTT. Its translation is CASSPLEGTAQTEAFF.

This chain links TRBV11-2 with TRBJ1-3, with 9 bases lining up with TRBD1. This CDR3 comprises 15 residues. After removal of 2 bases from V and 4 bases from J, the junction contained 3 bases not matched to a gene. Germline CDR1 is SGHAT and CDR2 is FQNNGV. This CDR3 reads CASSLYRGQGNTIYF. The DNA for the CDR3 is TGTGCCAGCAGCTTATACAGGGGGCAAGGAAACACCATATATTTT.

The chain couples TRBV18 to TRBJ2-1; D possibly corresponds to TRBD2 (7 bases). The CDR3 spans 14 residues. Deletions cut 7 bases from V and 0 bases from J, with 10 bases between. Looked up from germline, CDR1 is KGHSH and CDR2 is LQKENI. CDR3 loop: CASWGGSSYNEQFF. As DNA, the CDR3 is TGTGCCAGCTGGGGGGGCAGCTCCTACAATGAGCAGTTCTTC.

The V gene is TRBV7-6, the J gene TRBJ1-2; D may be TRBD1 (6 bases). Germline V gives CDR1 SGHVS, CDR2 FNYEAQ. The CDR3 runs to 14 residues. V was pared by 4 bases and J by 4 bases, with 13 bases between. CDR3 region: CASSSETGIYGYTF. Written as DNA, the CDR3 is TGTGCCAGCAGCTCAGAGACAGGCATCTATGGCTACACCTTC.

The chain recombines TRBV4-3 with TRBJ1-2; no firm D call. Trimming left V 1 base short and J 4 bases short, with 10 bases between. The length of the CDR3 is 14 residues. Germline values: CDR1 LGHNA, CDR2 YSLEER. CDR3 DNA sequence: TGCGCCAGCAGCCAAGTCGGGGTTAGCTATGGCTACACCTTC. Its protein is CASSQVGVSYGYTF.

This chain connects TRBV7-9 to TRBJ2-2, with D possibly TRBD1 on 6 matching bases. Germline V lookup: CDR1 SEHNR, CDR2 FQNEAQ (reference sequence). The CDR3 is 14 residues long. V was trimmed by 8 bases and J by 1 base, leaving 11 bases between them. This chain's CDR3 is CASLPQGNTGELFF. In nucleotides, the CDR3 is TGTGCCAGCCTACCACAGGGGAACACCGGGGAGCTGTTTTTT. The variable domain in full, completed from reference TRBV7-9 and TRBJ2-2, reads DTGVSQNPRHKITKRGQNVTFRCDPISEHNRLYWYRQTLGQGPEFLTYFQNEAQLEKSRLLSDRFSAERPKGSFSTLEIQRTEQGDSAMYLCASLPQGNTGELFFGEGSRLTVL.

CDR3 amino acids: CASSQRTGVGNEKLFF. CDR3 in DNA: TGTGCCAGCAGCCAACGTACAGGGGTGGGTAATGAAAAACTGTTTTTT. The V call is TRBV11-2, the J call TRBJ1-4, with 7 bases matching TRBD1. The CDR3 has 16 residues. Germline V lookup: CDR1 SGHAT, CDR2 FQNNGV. Unmatched junction bases numbered 10, after V lost 5 bases and J lost 4 bases.

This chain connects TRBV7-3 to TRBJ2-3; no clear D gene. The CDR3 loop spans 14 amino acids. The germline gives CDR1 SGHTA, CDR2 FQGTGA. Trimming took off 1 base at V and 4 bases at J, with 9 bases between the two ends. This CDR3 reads CASSLRDVADTQYF. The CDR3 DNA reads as TGTGCCAGCAGCTTAAGAGATGTCGCAGATACGCAGTATTTT.

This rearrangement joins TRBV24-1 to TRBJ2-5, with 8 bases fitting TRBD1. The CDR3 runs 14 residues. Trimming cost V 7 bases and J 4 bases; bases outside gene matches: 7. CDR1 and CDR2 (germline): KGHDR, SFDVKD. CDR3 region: CATRKQGVGETQYF. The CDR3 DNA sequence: TGTGCCACCAGAAAACAGGGGGTAGGAGAGACCCAGTACTTC.